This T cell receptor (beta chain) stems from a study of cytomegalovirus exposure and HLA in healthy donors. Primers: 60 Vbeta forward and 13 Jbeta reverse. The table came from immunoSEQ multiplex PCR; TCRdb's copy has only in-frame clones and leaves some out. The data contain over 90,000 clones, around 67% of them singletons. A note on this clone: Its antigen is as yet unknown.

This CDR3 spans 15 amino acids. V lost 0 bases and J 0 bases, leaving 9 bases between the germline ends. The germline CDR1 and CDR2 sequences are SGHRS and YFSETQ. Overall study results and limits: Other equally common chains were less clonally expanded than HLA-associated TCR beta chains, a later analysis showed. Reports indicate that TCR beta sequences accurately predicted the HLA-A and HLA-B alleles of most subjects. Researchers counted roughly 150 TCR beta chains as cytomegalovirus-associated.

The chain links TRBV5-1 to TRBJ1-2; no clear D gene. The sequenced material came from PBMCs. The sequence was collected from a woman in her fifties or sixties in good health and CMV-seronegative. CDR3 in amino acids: CASSLDSAANYGYTF. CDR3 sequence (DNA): TGCGCCAGCAGCTTGGACAGTGCAGCTAACTATGGCTACACCTTC.